This T cell receptor (beta chain) was observed in a study of molecular identifiers for immune sequencing clone quantification. Study-wide points: Clones that exceeded 20 RNA copies held over 99% of effector molecules, yet under 1% in naive cells.

Via MiXCR, TCRdb re-called the PCR reads, giving one row per CDR3 protein. The data contain hundreds of thousands of distinct CDR3 sequences, 20% of them singletons. The table lists this clonotype with many counts. Its antigen is unknown. The length of the CDR3 is 13 residues. CDR1 and CDR2 from the germline V gene are MNHEY and SVGAGI. V gave up 6 bases and J gave up 0 bases, with 6 bases separating them. Based on a CD8+CD4-CCR7+CD45RA+ profile, naive CD8 T cells were sorted. J is TRBJ1-3 and V is TRBV6-5, with a weak D call TRBD1 (6 bases). Sequencing was performed on naive CD8+ T cells from blood, with Jurkat cell RNA spiked in. Subset noted: FACS-sorted CD8+CD4-CCR7+CD45RA+ naive T cells. The TCR originated in a human donor in good health. Some libraries in this study had Jurkat cell RNA spiked in. The CDR3 DNA follows: TGTGCCAGCAGGGACAGCTCTGGAAACACCATATATTTT. It specifies CASRDSSGNTIYF.